Sequencing of this T cell receptor beta chain was carried out in a study of PD-L1 blockade in urothelial cancer. Study-level background: Across blood samples, T cells had a median count of about 140,000.

The CDR3 extends over 17 amino acids. Germline-derived CDR1 and CDR2 are LNHNV and YYDKDF (reference sequence). Unmatched junction bases numbered 17, after V lost 9 bases and J lost 4 bases. Produced via immunoSEQ multiplex PCR; TCRdb's table is partial and in-frame only. This table has 28,000 or so clones, 70% to 90% appearing once. The V gene is TRBV15, the J gene TRBJ1-2; 10 nucleotides match TRBD1. The sample was PBMCs, taken around atezolizumab (anti-PD-L1) treatment. This sequence was found in a man between 60 and 75 years old with urothelial cancer. In DNA form, the CDR3 reads TGTGCCACACGAAGACAGGGGGCGCGTCGCGAGGCCTATGGCTACACCTTC. Translating gives CATRRQGARREAYGYTF. Full variable domain (rest looked up from reference TRBV15 and TRBJ1-2): DAMVIQNPRYQVTQFGKPVTLSCSQTLNHNVMYWYQQKSSQAPKLLFHYYDKDFNNEADTPDNFQSRRPNTSFCFLDIRSPGLGDTAMYLCATRRQGARREAYGYTFGSGTRLTVV.